The text below deals with one T cell receptor (beta chain). The assay was immunoSEQ multiplex PCR, and TCRdb's table has in-frame clones only and misses some. The sample includes 300,000 to 400,000 clones, approximately 87% seen only once; the top ten take around 6%. The source of the sample is a study of blood T cell repertoires in COVID-19. Study context: PBMCs, B-cell-depleted T cells, or T cells provided the cDNA or gDNA that made up the material.

The Seattle patients joined while their infection was active and were tracked longitudinally afterward. This CDR3 is 15 amino acids long. J lost 1 base, V lost 1 base, and 6 bases had no gene match. The germline V gene has CDR1 GTSNPN and CDR2 SVGIG (reference sequence). The source material was peripheral blood. This receptor was taken from a woman between 45 and 60 years old with COVID-19, enrolled during active disease. This rearrangement joins TRBV30 to TRBJ1-2; 7 bases are a match to TRBD1. The CDR3: CAWSAPDRYNYGYTF. CDR3 bases: TGTGCCTGGAGTGCACCGGACAGGTATAACTATGGCTACACCTTC.